This T cell receptor beta chain is from a study (dated by TCRdb to the mid-2010s). In terms of the full investigation: The study set out to test whether tumor-infiltrating Tregs in breast cancer get recruited from blood Tregs or are instead converted in situ from other CD4+ T cell subsets. General findings and caveats noted by the study authors: The validation in the larger cohort was limited to a single TCR beta V-J rearrangement instead of whole repertoires. Tumor memory CD4+ T cell TCR gene usage clustered with blood and lymph node memory CD4+ cells and lymph node naive CD4+ cells. Tumor-infiltrating Treg TCR alpha and beta sequences overlapped most with tumor naive CD4+ T cells, then with blood naive CD4+ T cells.

The Miltenyi Naive CD4+ T Cell Isolation kit was used to purify naive CD4+ T cells, and Tregs were depleted with CD25 microbeads. Tregs, naive and memory CD4+ T cells from tumor, blood and ipsilateral draining lymph nodes of five or six breast cancer patients underwent full-length TCR alpha and beta sequencing. Tumor tissue and lymph nodes obtained from ipsilateral axillary dissection were perfused with PBS, minced and then digested with collagenase I and hyaluronidase. A purity exceeding 90% was confirmed by FACS for the sorted cell populations. Remarks on this clonotype: Its antigen target is currently unknown. No base quality information exists; no much larger clone differs at one position.

Amplification of full-length TCR variable regions was done by 5' RACE PCR using constant-region reverse primers, and this step was followed by semi-nested PCR with Nested Universal Primer A. Using the ReliaPrep RNA Cell Miniprep System, total RNA was extracted, and the SMARTer RACE 5'/3' Kit was then used to reverse transcribe the RNA into 5'RACE-ready cDNA. Multiplex adaptors were used to barcode the full-length TCR alpha and beta libraries, which were then sequenced on an Illumina MiSeq. Concerning the study's data processing: For each of nine subset-tissue groups, sequencing data from the five patients were pooled, and the groups were then compared using unsupervised clustering of TCR gene usage. Repertoire similarity was calculated with the Morisita-Horn index, weighting shared sequences by their contribution to each repertoire. TCRdb reran the public reads through fastp at Q25 and MiXCR, keeping productive beta chains. Every entry covers one CDR3 protein and lists the most common genes and DNA from its rows. These V and J calls are TCRdb output, not the study's own analysis. This sample gives approximately 11,000 distinct CDR3 sequences in total; more than 40% of them show up just once. The ten most abundant clones make up about an eighth of the sample.

The germline V gene (reference sequence) sets CDR1 to DFQATT and CDR2 to SNEGSKA. The CDR3 goes from the cysteine to the phenylalanine over 14 residues. Left in the record is the CDR3 DNA by itself, 42 bases read in frame from the first base. Trimmed from V: 5 bases; trimmed from J: 8 bases; junction bases lacking a gene match: 11. The sequence is built from TRBV20-1 and TRBJ1-4, with TRBD1 identical over 7 junction bases. This clonotype was obtained from a female donor with breast cancer. Source material: tumor-infiltrating naive CD4+ T cells sorted from the breast tumor. The cell subset or site label, as the study defines it: naive CD4+ T cells, CD4+CD45RA+CD25-. The DNA sequence is given as TGCAGTGCTCCCACAGGGGAAACGGGCGAAAAACTGTTTTTT. It specifies CSAPTGETGEKLFF.